This T cell receptor (beta chain) was identified during a study of T cell responses to AZD1222 COVID-19 vaccine. Using immunoSEQ multiplex PCR, the repertoire was profiled, and TCRdb retains in-frame clones only, with some absent. Of under 200,000 clones in the sample, around 87% were seen once. This CDR3 region has 13 residues. Germline-derived CDR1 and CDR2 are WNHNN and SYGVQD (reference sequence). The trim removed 5 bases at V and 6 bases at J, leaving 5 bases unmatched. Points from the study as a whole: Spike-spanning, vaccine-associated CD4 TCRs were dominant at 160-218 and 743-854. When two AZD1222 doses had been given, Spike-specific TCR breadth and depth rose.

The count of this clone is one. Antigen unknown. This sequence was found in an adult who received the AZD1222 COVID-19 vaccine. The chain couples TRBV10-1 to TRBJ1-1; 8 bases match TRBD1. The sample was peripheral blood, taken 28 days after the second AZD1222 dose. This CDR3 reads CASSPPDRAEAFF. The CDR3 DNA reads as TGCGCCAGCAGTCCCCCGGACAGGGCTGAAGCTTTCTTT.